This T cell receptor beta chain was retrieved from a study of T-cell memory formation after mild COVID-19. After 5'RACE with constant-segment primers, TCR alpha and TCR beta cDNA libraries carrying sample barcodes and UMIs were obtained. TCRdb ran MiXCR on the 5' RACE reads and lists one entry per CDR3 protein. The table includes some 300,000 distinct CDR3 sequences, 20% detected once. This CDR3 is built from 11 residues. The V end was cut by 10 bases, the J end by 6 bases, with 12 bases between. CDR1 is ENHRY and CDR2 is SYGVKD in the germline V gene. Sequencing input: PBMCs or a T cell subset sorted from them (not recorded which). V is TRBV10-3 and J is TRBJ1-1; D is perhaps TRBD1 (5 bases). This TCR came from a man between 18 and 35 years old who had mild COVID-19 (a few samples of this study predate the infection). Cell type and time point are not known. The CDR3 reads CATRGLAEAFF. As DNA, the CDR3 is TGTGCCACCCGGGGACTCGCTGAAGCTTTCTTT.